The 3 T cell receptor beta chains below were found in one sample sequenced in a study of shared clonotypes between healthy human individuals. The protocol was immunoSEQ multiplex PCR, while the TCRdb copy is restricted to in-frame clones and leaves out a portion. The table lists some 300,000 clones, less than 85% of them singletons, with 8% to 13% in the top ten. Sequenced sample: memory CD4+ T cells sorted from blood. Stated subset: CD45RA-negative fraction. The receptors were sampled from a man aged 25-45 years in good health.

This chain uses TRBV27 with TRBJ2-4; 12 positions match TRBD1. V trimming: 6 bases; J trimming: 0 bases; junction bases outside the gene matches: 24. The germline gives CDR1 MNHEY, CDR2 SMNVEV (reference sequence). The CDR3 consists of 23 residues. For the CDR3, the DNA is TGTGCCAGCAGGCCCTTCCTAAAGCCGGGACAGGGGGCATGGGGGGTAGCCAAAAACATTCAGTACTTC. Translation gives CASRPFLKPGQGAWGVAKNIQYF.

This rearrangement joins TRBV18 to TRBJ2-3; a weak D match, TRBD2 (6 bases). CDR1 is KGHSH and CDR2 is LQKENI in the germline V gene. V lost 4 bases and J 5 bases, leaving 19 bases between the germline ends. The CDR3 sequence is 16 residues long. CDR3 amino acids: CASSRLWGSGEDTQYF. DNA of the CDR3: TGTGCCAGCTCACGACTGTGGGGGTCGGGGGAAGATACGCAGTATTTT. The full variable domain, its missing parts supplied by reference TRBV18 and TRBJ2-3, is NAGVMQNPRHLVRRRGQEARLRCSPMKGHSHVYWYRQLPEEGLKFMVYLQKENIIDESGMPKERFSAEFPKEGPSILRIQQVVRGDSAAYFCASSRLWGSGEDTQYFGPGTRLTVL.

This clone was seen a few times. The gene calls are TRBV23-1 and TRBJ2-1; weak D call: TRBD1 (5 bases). TRBV23-1 is assigned to the ORF class and has an uncertain function. Trimming left V 3 bases short and J 5 bases short, with 23 bases between. The CDR3 length is 18 residues. The CDR3 region has the DNA TGCGCCAGCAGTCAGGATCAGGGTGGGCACTACAAGCACAATGAGCAGTTCTTC. Its protein product is CASSQDQGGHYKHNEQFF.